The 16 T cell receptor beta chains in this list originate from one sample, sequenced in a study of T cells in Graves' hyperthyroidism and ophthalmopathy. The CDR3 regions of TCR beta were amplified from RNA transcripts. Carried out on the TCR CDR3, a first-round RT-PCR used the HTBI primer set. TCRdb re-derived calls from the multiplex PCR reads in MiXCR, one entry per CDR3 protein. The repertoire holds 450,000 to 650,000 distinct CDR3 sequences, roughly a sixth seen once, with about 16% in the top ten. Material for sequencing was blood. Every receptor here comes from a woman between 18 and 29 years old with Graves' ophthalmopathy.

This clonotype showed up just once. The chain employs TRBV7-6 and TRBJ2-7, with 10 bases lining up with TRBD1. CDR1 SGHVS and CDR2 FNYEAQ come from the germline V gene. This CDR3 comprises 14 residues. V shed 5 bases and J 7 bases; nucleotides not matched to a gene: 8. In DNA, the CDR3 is TGTGCCAGCAGCATAGGACAGGGGGTGGGTGAGCAGTACTTC. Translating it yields CASSIGQGVGEQYF.

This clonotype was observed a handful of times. The CDR3, as DNA: TGTGCCAGCAGGTCGACTAGGGGGGGGAATGAGCAGTTCTTC. It translates to CASRSTRGGNEQFF. This chain links TRBV3-1 with TRBJ2-1; a weak D match, TRBD2 (7 bases). This CDR3 comprises 14 residues. Germline loops: CDR1 LGHDT, CDR2 YNNKEL (reference sequence). The V end was cut by 6 bases, the J end by 7 bases, with 16 bases between.

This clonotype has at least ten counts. CDR3 sequence (DNA): TGTGCCAGCAGTCGAGCGTGGATCACCTACAATGAGCAGTTCTTC. Its protein product is CASSRAWITYNEQFF. V usage is TRBV27 and J usage is TRBJ2-1; D gene ambiguous. This CDR3 is built from 15 residues. Trimming stripped 5 bases from V and 2 bases from J, with 13 bases between. Germline CDR1 reads MNHEY; CDR2 reads SMNVEV (reference sequence).

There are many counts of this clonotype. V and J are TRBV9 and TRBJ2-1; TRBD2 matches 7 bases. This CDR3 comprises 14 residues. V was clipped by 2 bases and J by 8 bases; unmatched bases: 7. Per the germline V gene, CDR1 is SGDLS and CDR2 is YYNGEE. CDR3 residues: CASSVTRESDEQFF. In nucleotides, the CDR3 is TGTGCCAGCAGCGTCACGCGGGAGAGCGATGAGCAGTTCTTC.

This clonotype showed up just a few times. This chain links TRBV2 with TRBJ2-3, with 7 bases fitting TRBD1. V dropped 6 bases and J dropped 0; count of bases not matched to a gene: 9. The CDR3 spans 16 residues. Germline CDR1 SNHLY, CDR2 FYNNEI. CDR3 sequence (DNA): TGTGCCAGCAGATCCGGGACAGCCGGTAGCACAGATACGCAGTATTTT. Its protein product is CASRSGTAGSTDTQYF.

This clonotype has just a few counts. Here the CDR3 reads CAISEGQSNSPLHF. In DNA, the CDR3 is TGTGCCATCAGTGAGGGACAGAGTAATTCACCCCTCCACTTT. The chain carries TRBV10-3 and TRBJ1-6; TRBD1 is a possible D gene (6 bases). From germline, CDR1 is ENHRY and CDR2 SYGVKD. CDR3 length: 14 amino acids. V lost 2 bases and J 6 bases, leaving 8 bases between the germline ends.

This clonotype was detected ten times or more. CDR3 sequence (DNA): TGTGCCTGGAGTCCAGGGACCCACGGGGCTATCGATGAGCAGTTCTTC. This encodes CAWSPGTHGAIDEQFF. V gene TRBV30 combines with J gene TRBJ2-1; D might be TRBD1 or TRBD2, each matching 5 bases. CDR3 length: 16 residues. The germline gives CDR1 GTSNPN, CDR2 SVGIG (reference sequence). The V end lost 2 bases, the J end lost 8 bases, and 22 bases lay between the germline ends.

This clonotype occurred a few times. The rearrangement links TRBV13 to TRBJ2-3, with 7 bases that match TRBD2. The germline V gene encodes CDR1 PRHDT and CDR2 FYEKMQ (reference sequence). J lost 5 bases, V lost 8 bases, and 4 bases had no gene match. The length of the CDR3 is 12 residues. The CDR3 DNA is TGTGCCAGCGGGGGGAGGGGAGATACGCAGTATTTT. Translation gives CASGGRGDTQYF.

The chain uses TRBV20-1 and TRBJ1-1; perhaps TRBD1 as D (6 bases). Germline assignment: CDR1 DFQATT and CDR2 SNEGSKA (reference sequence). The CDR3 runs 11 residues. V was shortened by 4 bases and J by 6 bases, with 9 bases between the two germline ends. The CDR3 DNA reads TGCAGTGCTACGGACAGAGCTGAAGCTTTCTTT. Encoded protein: CSATDRAEAFF.

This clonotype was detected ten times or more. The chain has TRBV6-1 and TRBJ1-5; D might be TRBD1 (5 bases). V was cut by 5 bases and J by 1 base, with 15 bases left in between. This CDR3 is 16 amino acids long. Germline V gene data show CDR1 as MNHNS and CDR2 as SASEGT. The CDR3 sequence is CASSLGPPGSNQPQHF. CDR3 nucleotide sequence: TGTGCCAGCAGTCTGGGACCACCTGGGAGCAATCAGCCCCAGCATTTT.

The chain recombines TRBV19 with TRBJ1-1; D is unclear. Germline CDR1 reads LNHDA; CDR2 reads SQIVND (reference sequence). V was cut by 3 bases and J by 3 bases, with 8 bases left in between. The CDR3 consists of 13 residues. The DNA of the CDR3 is TGTGCCAGTAGTATGGGCAGCTACACTGAAGCTTTCTTT. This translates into CASSMGSYTEAFF.

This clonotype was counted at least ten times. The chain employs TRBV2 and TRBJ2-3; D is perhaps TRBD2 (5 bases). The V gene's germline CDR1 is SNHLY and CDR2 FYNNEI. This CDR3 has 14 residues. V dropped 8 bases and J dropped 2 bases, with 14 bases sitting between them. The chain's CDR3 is CASLKFGDTDTQYF. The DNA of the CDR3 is TGTGCCAGCTTAAAATTCGGGGACACAGATACGCAGTATTTT.

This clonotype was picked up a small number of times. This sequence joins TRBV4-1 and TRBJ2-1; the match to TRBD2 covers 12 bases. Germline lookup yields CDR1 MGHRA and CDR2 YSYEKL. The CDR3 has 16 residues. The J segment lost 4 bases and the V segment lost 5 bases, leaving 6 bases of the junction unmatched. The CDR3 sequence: CASSGSGTSGYNEQFF. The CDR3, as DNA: TGCGCCAGCAGCGGATCCGGGACTAGCGGGTACAATGAGCAGTTCTTC.

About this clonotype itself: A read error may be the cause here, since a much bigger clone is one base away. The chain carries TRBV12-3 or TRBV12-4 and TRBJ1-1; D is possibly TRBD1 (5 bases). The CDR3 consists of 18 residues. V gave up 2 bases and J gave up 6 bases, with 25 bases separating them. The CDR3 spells CASSLPPPGYRGGAEAFF. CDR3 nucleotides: TGTGCCAGCAGTTTACCCCCCCCCGGCTATCGGGGGGGTGCTGAAGCTTTCTTT.

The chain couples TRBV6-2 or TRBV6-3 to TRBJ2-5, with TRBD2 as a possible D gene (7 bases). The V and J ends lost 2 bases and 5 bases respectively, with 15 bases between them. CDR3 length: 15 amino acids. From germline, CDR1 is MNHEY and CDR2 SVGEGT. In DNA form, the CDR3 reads TGTGCCAGCAGTTACGGGGGGGCGGGTCCGGAGACCCAGTACTTC. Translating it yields CASSYGGAGPETQYF.

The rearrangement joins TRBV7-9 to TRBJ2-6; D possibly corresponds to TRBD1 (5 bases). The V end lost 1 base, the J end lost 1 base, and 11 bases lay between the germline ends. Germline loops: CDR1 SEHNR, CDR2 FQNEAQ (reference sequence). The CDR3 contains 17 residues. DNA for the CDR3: TGTGCCAGCAGCTTAGACTTGACAGTTTCTGGGGCCAACGTCCTGACTTTC. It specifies CASSLDLTVSGANVLTF.